This TCR beta chain was sequenced for a study of T cells in Graves' hyperthyroidism and ophthalmopathy. Study-wide findings and caveats: Onset of ophthalmopathy came a median around 7.1 months after the model predicted it. Most thyroid clonotypes expanded above 0.001 were also detected in blood.

This clonotype has ten or more counts. Its antigen is still unknown. TCR beta CDR3 sequences were amplified from RNA transcripts. The HTBI primer set drove a first-round RT-PCR of the TCR CDR3. TCRdb re-called the multiplex PCR reads with MiXCR, one entry per CDR3 protein. The sample consists of hundreds of thousands of distinct CDR3 sequences, about 16% of them appearing once. Clinical symptoms, serum thyroxine, TRAb, thyroid ultrasound and orbital computed tomography informed diagnoses. The CDR3 runs to 15 residues. Germline CDR1 is SGHAT and CDR2 is FQNNGV. The trim removed 5 bases at V and 7 bases at J, leaving 6 bases unmatched.

This chain uses TRBV11-2 with TRBJ1-6; 9 positions agree with TRBD1. The TCR sequence derives from a woman in her 40s with Graves' ophthalmopathy. Material: blood. CDR3: CASSRGTGRNSPLHF. The CDR3 bases are TGTGCCAGCAGCAGGGGGACAGGGAGGAATTCACCCCTCCACTTT.